The 2 T cell receptor beta chains presented below share a single source sample, sequenced in a study of cytomegalovirus exposure and HLA in healthy donors. Primers included in the PCR were 60 Vbeta and 13 Jbeta primers. Sequenced by immunoSEQ multiplex PCR; TCRdb stores in-frame clones only, minus some. Of roughly 160,000 clones listed, around 79% are singletons. The material sequenced was PBMCs. The receptors shown here come from a man aged 35-49 years in good health and CMV-seronegative.

The chain combines TRBV7-9 with TRBJ1-1; D is unclear. Looked up from germline, CDR1 is SEHNR and CDR2 is FQNEAQ (reference sequence). The length of the CDR3 is 14 residues. V was cut by 0 bases and J by 0 bases, with 5 bases left in between. The DNA of the CDR3 is TGTGCCAGCAGCTTAGCCCAGATGAACACTGAAGCTTTCTTT. Protein product: CASSLAQMNTEAFF.

The chain couples TRBV25-1 to TRBJ1-2; 7 bases map to TRBD1. Germline loops: CDR1 MGHDK, CDR2 SYGVNS. The V gene end was trimmed by 6 bases and the J gene end by 3 bases; junction bases not matched to a gene: 7. This CDR3 contains 14 residues. This CDR3 is CASRKQGMDYGYTF. The CDR3 region has the DNA TGTGCCAGCAGAAAACAGGGGATGGACTATGGCTACACCTTC.